The next 31 T cell receptor beta chains were all read from a single sample in a study of blood T cell repertoires in COVID-19 (TCRdb year 2020). Receptor amplification or capture employed the immunoSEQ multiplex PCR assay. TCRdb holds this immuneACCESS table with in-frame rearrangements only. Some clones are missing; in checked studies, unresolved V genes explain under half, and the rest has no known cause. The sample has about 150,000 clones on record, more than 80% of them singletons. The ten largest clones capture less than 0.6% of the sample. Material for sequencing was peripheral blood. The source is a man over 45 with acute or convalescent COVID-19.

The genes are TRBV28 and TRBJ1-2, with D possibly matching TRBD1 (5 bases). CDR1 and CDR2 (germline): MDHEN, SYDVKM. Deletions cut 8 bases from V and 4 bases from J, with 17 bases between. The CDR3 sequence is 14 residues long. The chain's CDR3 is CASLGGGWVYGYTF. The CDR3, as DNA: TGTGCCAGCCTGGGGGGAGGCTGGGTCTATGGCTACACCTTC.

The genes are TRBV7-9 and TRBJ2-5; the match to TRBD2 covers 7 bases. In germline, CDR1 is SEHNR, CDR2 FQNEAQ (reference sequence). Germline trimming cut 5 bases from V and 1 base from J; bases unmatched to any gene: 4. This CDR3 spans 14 amino acids. The CDR3 DNA is TGTGCCAGCAGCCCCGCGGGGGTCCAAGAGACCCAGTACTTC. Translating it yields CASSPAGVQETQYF.

The chain carries TRBV19 and TRBJ2-1; 8 bases are a match to TRBD1. This CDR3 contains 18 residues. Germline trimming cut 3 bases from V and 6 bases from J; bases unmatched to any gene: 16. Germline V CDR1 and CDR2: LNHDA, SQIVND (reference sequence). For the CDR3, the DNA is TGTGCCAGTAGTATCTCGTCCAGGGGGCGGCTAGCAGGCAATGAGCAGTTCTTC. Translating gives CASSISSRGRLAGNEQFF.

The chain employs TRBV5-6 and TRBJ2-7, with D possibly TRBD2 on 5 matching bases. Germline CDR1 SGHDT, CDR2 YYEEEE. V lost 1 base and J 0 bases, leaving 11 bases between the germline ends. This CDR3 comprises 15 residues. CDR3 sequence: CASSLFGLSSYEQYF. The CDR3 nucleotides read TGTGCCAGCAGCTTGTTTGGACTCAGCTCCTACGAGCAGTACTTC.

V is TRBV6-2 or TRBV6-3 and J is TRBJ1-4, with D maybe TRBD1 (6 bases). The CDR3 consists of 15 residues. V was pared by 2 bases and J by 2 bases, with 9 bases between. The germline gives CDR1 MNHEY, CDR2 SVGEGT. This CDR3 is CASSYQDSTNEKLFF. The CDR3 nucleotides are TGTGCCAGCAGTTACCAGGACAGCACTAATGAAAAACTGTTTTTT.

In this sample, this clone turned up once. V usage is TRBV4-3 and J usage is TRBJ2-2; 8 bases map to TRBD2. CDR3 size: 17 residues. Losses at the gene ends were 0 bases for V and 6 bases for J; bases not matched to a gene: 9. Per germline, CDR1 LGHNA and CDR2 YSLEER. CDR3 nucleotide sequence: TGCGCCAGCAGCCAAGAGGCCGGGGGGGCTTTTGCCGGGGAGCTGTTTTTT. Translated, it gives CASSQEAGGAFAGELFF.

This clone was picked up one time. This rearrangement joins TRBV29-1 to TRBJ2-2; 9 nucleotides align to TRBD2. Looked up from germline, CDR1 is SQVTM and CDR2 is ANQGSEA. The V and J ends lost 0 bases and 6 bases, in that order; junction bases with no gene match: 2. The CDR3 loop spans 14 amino acids. CDR3 amino acids: CSVEEVAGAGELFF. CDR3 nucleotide sequence: TGCAGCGTTGAAGAGGTAGCGGGGGCCGGGGAGCTGTTTTTT.

The V call is TRBV4-1, the J call TRBJ2-2; 13 bases match TRBD2. The CDR3 is 17 residues long. J was trimmed by 7 bases and V by 4 bases; bases with no gene match: 9. CDR1 and CDR2 from the germline V gene are MGHRA and YSYEKL. The chain's CDR3 is CASSRGTSGKEGGELFF. The CDR3 DNA reads TGCGCCAGCAGCCGGGGGACTAGCGGGAAAGAGGGCGGGGAGCTGTTTTTT.

In nucleotides, the CDR3 is TGCGCCAGCAGTCATGACAGGGCGGATGGCTACACCTTC. Translation gives CASSHDRADGYTF. The chain recombines TRBV10-1 with TRBJ1-2; 7 nucleotides line up with TRBD1. The CDR3 runs 13 residues. J lost 6 bases, V lost 5 bases, and 6 bases had no gene match. The germline V gene encodes CDR1 WNHNN and CDR2 SYGVQD (reference sequence).

The gene calls are TRBV12-3 or TRBV12-4 and TRBJ1-5; D gene unclear. The CDR3 totals 13 residues. V lost 2 bases to trimming and J lost 7 bases, with 9 bases between them. This CDR3 is CASSLIGGQPQHF. CDR3 nucleotide sequence: TGTGCCAGCAGTTTAATTGGCGGGCAGCCCCAGCATTTT.

The rearrangement links TRBV7-9 to TRBJ1-2; maybe TRBD1 (5 bases). The V gene's germline CDR1 is SEHNR and CDR2 FQNEAQ (reference sequence). The CDR3 runs to 13 residues. The V end was cut by 3 bases, the J end by 5 bases, with 10 bases between. CDR3 bases: TGTGCCAGCAGCTTTGACAGCTCTTATGGCTACACCTTC. Translated, it gives CASSFDSSYGYTF.

The chain recombines TRBV18 with TRBJ2-1; D might be TRBD2 (5 bases). Germline V gene data show CDR1 as KGHSH and CDR2 as LQKENI. Trimming cost V 1 base and J 6 bases, with 16 bases left between them. There are 16 residues in the CDR3. DNA for the CDR3: TGTGCCAGCTCACCACTTAGCGCCACCAACTTCAATGAGCAGTTCTTC. Amino acids: CASSPLSATNFNEQFF.

There are a few counts of this clone. The J gene is TRBJ2-7, the V gene TRBV18; 7 bases map to TRBD2. CDR3 length: 15 residues. Germline V lookup: CDR1 KGHSH, CDR2 LQKENI. The junction had 9 bases not matched to a gene; V was cut back by 2 bases and J by 5 bases. The CDR3, as DNA: TGTGCCAGCTCACCAGGTCTGGCGGGAGCTAACGAGCAGTACTTC. This encodes CASSPGLAGANEQYF.

The rearrangement uses TRBV27 and TRBJ2-2; D is possibly TRBD2 (5 bases). Trimming took off 3 bases at V and 8 bases at J, with 19 bases between the two ends. The CDR3 spans 16 residues. Germline CDR1 MNHEY, CDR2 SMNVEV (reference sequence). The CDR3 loop reads CASSFSYTGRTGELFF. The CDR3, as DNA: TGTGCCAGCAGTTTTTCCTACACTGGGCGGACTGGGGAGCTGTTTTTT.

V and J are TRBV5-1 and TRBJ1-1; the D gene is possibly TRBD1 (5 bases). The V end lost 3 bases, the J end lost 1 base, and 13 bases lay between the germline ends. This CDR3 is built from 15 residues. Germline-derived CDR1 and CDR2 are SGHRS and YFSETQ. The CDR3 loop is CASSWGPLPNTEAFF. Here the CDR3 DNA reads TGCGCCAGCAGCTGGGGCCCCCTCCCGAACACTGAAGCTTTCTTT.

This clone was observed once. The chain is built from TRBV27 and TRBJ1-1; 9 positions agree with TRBD1. V dropped 4 bases and J dropped 1; count of bases not matched to a gene: 1. Germline V gene data show CDR1 as MNHEY and CDR2 as SMNVEV (reference sequence). This CDR3 region has 14 residues. CDR3 residues: CASSWGQGNTEAFF. CDR3 bases: TGTGCCAGCAGTTGGGGACAGGGGAACACTGAAGCTTTCTTT.

V and J are TRBV6-2 or TRBV6-3 and TRBJ2-7; the D is unclear. The germline V gene encodes CDR1 MNHEY and CDR2 SVGEGT. The germline V and J ends were trimmed by 3 bases and 2 bases, with 8 bases remaining between them. The CDR3 sequence is 13 residues long. CDR3 bases: TGTGCCAGCAGTTATGGTCGCGCCTACGAGCAGTACGTC. Amino acid sequence: CASSYGRAYEQYV.

The V gene is TRBV6-6, the J gene TRBJ1-6, with a possible D match to TRBD1 (6 bases). Germline V gene lookup returns CDR1 MNHNY and CDR2 SVGAGI (reference sequence). Trimming pared 8 bases from V and 7 bases from J, leaving 18 bases between. This CDR3 is built from 15 residues. CDR3 protein: CASSRGARENSPLHF. The CDR3, as DNA: TGTGCCAGCTCCAGGGGAGCCAGGGAAAATTCACCCCTCCACTTT.

V is TRBV3-1 (or the pseudogene TRBV3-2) and J is TRBJ1-1, with a tentative D call TRBD1 (6 bases). The V and J ends lost 1 base and 11 bases respectively, with 14 bases between them. The CDR3 has 13 residues. CDR1 is LGHDT, CDR2 YNNKEL, per germline (reference sequence). The CDR3 bases are TGTGCCAGCAGCCAAGTCGAACAGGGAGGGGCTTTCTTT. Translating gives CASSQVEQGGAFF.

The chain links TRBV7-8 to TRBJ2-3; weak D call: TRBD1 (6 bases). Looked up from germline, CDR1 is SGHVS and CDR2 is FQNEAQ. The V and J ends lost 5 bases and 2 bases respectively, with 11 bases between them. The CDR3 is 14 residues long. This CDR3 is CASSHWTDTDTQYF. The CDR3 region has the DNA TGTGCCAGCAGCCATTGGACAGACACAGATACGCAGTATTTT.

The chain recombines TRBV28 with TRBJ2-7, with TRBD1 identical over 10 bases. The CDR3 sequence is 17 residues long. J was trimmed by 4 bases and V by 2 bases; bases with no gene match: 11. The germline V gene encodes CDR1 MDHEN and CDR2 SYDVKM. Here the CDR3 reads CASSLDLGGQGLYEQYV. DNA of the CDR3: TGTGCCAGCAGTTTAGACTTAGGGGGACAGGGGCTATACGAGCAGTACGTC.

This chain links TRBV7-6 with TRBJ2-7, with 9 bases lining up with TRBD2. The germline V gene encodes CDR1 SGHVS and CDR2 FNYEAQ. The CDR3 spans 15 residues. J was trimmed by 3 bases and V by 0 bases; bases with no gene match: 3. The CDR3 coding sequence is TGTGCCAGCAGCTTAGCTAGCGGGGGCAACTACGAGCAGTACGTC. Its translation is CASSLASGGNYEQYV.

V and J are TRBV7-2 and TRBJ2-7, with D perhaps TRBD2 (5 bases). This CDR3 has 16 amino acids. V dropped 2 bases and J dropped 4 bases, with 18 bases sitting between them. Germline assignment: CDR1 SGHTA and CDR2 FQGNSA. The CDR3 DNA reads TGTGCCAGCAGCTTATTCGCGGGCCTGTTAGATTACGAGCAGTACTTC. This sequence encodes CASSLFAGLLDYEQYF.

The rearrangement uses TRBV13 and TRBJ2-6, with D tentatively TRBD2 (6 bases). V gave up 2 bases and J gave up 1 base, with 18 bases separating them. Looked up from germline, CDR1 is PRHDT and CDR2 is FYEKMQ (reference sequence). The CDR3 loop spans 19 amino acids. The DNA of the CDR3 is TGTGCCAGCAGCTTACCCGGCGGGGCAGGGATGTCTGGGGCCAACGTCCTGACTTTC. Protein product: CASSLPGGAGMSGANVLTF.

The chain has TRBV2 and TRBJ2-7, with TRBD1 matching over 7 bases. The germline gives CDR1 SNHLY, CDR2 FYNNEI. CDR3 length: 14 residues. Trimming at V came to 7 bases and at J to 4 bases, leaving 10 bases not matched to a gene. Here the CDR3 DNA reads TGTGCCAGCAAAGTAAGGACAGGAACTTACGAGCAGTACGTC. Its translation: CASKVRTGTYEQYV.

The chain joins TRBV19 to TRBJ2-5, with 8 bases lining up with TRBD1. Germline V gives CDR1 LNHDA, CDR2 SQIVND (reference sequence). The CDR3 extends over 14 amino acids. V shed 5 bases and J 4 bases; nucleotides not matched to a gene: 6. The CDR3 DNA reads as TGTGCCAGTAGTGCCGGACAGGGTAGAGAGACCCAGTACTTC. This codes for CASSAGQGRETQYF.

This chain links TRBV28 with TRBJ1-2, with no clear D. V lost 3 bases to trimming and J lost 6 bases, with 17 bases between them. From germline, CDR1 is MDHEN and CDR2 SYDVKM. The CDR3 is made up of 15 amino acids. The CDR3 protein is CASSFSGEGVDGYTF. The CDR3 DNA follows: TGTGCCAGCAGTTTCTCGGGAGAGGGAGTTGATGGCTACACCTTC.

This chain connects TRBV9 to TRBJ1-4; 8 bases match TRBD1. The J segment lost 8 bases and the V segment lost 0 bases, leaving 6 bases of the junction unmatched. Germline V gives CDR1 SGDLS, CDR2 YYNGEE. CDR3 length equals 15 residues. CDR3 bases: TGTGCCAGCAGCGTAGATCCAGGGGGCGAAGAAAAACTGTTTTTT. It is translated as CASSVDPGGEEKLFF.

This chain uses TRBV25-1 with TRBJ1-3; no firm D call. The CDR3 loop spans 14 amino acids. Trimming removed 3 bases at V and 0 bases at J, with 6 bases between. Germline CDR1 and CDR2: MGHDK and SYGVNS. CDR3 loop: CASSDFGSGNTIYF. The CDR3 DNA reads TGTGCCAGCAGTGACTTCGGCTCTGGAAACACCATATATTTT.

This sequence joins TRBV21-1 and TRBJ2-7; the D segment call TRBD2 is taken from the table without a DNA check. TRBV21-1 is designated a pseudogene. The CDR3 runs 13 residues. CDR3 in DNA: TGTGCCAGCAGCAAATCTAGCTCCTACGAGCAGTACGTC. As protein: CASSKSSSYEQYV.

The sample holds one count of this clone. CDR3 loop: CAWSGGLNEKLFF. The CDR3 DNA sequence: TGTGCCTGGAGTGGGGGCCTCAATGAAAAACTGTTTTTT. The V and J genes are TRBV30 and TRBJ1-4; a weak D match, TRBD1 (5 bases). Germline V CDR1 and CDR2: GTSNPN, SVGIG (reference sequence). This CDR3 has 13 residues. V dropped 1 base and J dropped 5 bases, with 8 bases sitting between them.